The sequence of this TCR beta chain was determined in a study of vaccination effects on CD4 cells after COVID-19. A note on this clone: The antigen is unknown.

The CDR3 runs 13 residues. V lost 0 bases to trimming and J lost 4 bases, with 8 bases between them. Germline assignment: CDR1 GTSNPN and CDR2 SVGIG (reference sequence). Ahead of sequencing, the ViraFEST assay grew antigen-specific CD4+ T cells using viral peptide pools. After roughly eleven days in culture, the CD4+ T cells were isolated. SARS-CoV-2 infected the person between March and December 2020, as confirmed by PCR. Repertoires were generated with immunoSEQ multiplex PCR, while TCRdb's copy carries only in-frame clones and drops some. The sample includes approximately 19,000 clones, less than 85% seen only once; the top ten take about 38%.

Here the sequenced sample was CD4+ T cells from PBMCs cultured with a peptide pool, taken before COVID-19 vaccination. This receptor was taken from a human donor who had a prior SARS-CoV-2 infection. This chain connects TRBV30 to TRBJ2-3, with a possible D match to TRBD2 (5 bases). The CDR3 is CAWSVAGPDTQYF. CDR3 nucleotide sequence: TGTGCCTGGAGTGTTGCGGGCCCAGATACGCAGTATTTT. The complete variable domain, with remaining parts taken from reference TRBV30 and TRBJ2-3, reads SQTIHQWPATLVQPVGSPLSLECTVEGTSNPNLYWYRQAAGRGLQLLFYSVGIGQISSEVPQNLSASRPQDRQFILSSKKLLLSDSGFYLCAWSVAGPDTQYFGPGTRLTVL.